Included here is one T cell receptor beta chain sequence, with context. Ten or more counts support this clonotype. The antigen it binds to is not known. No base quality information exists; no much larger clone differs at one position. V loses 3 bases at its end and J loses 4 bases; junction bases beyond the gene matches: 4. The CDR3 holds 14 amino acids from the cysteine to the phenylalanine. Only the CDR3 DNA stays, 42 bases, in frame from base 1. As encoded in the germline V gene (reference sequence), CDR1 is DFQATT while CDR2 is SNEGSKA. This specimen belongs to a study of response to subunit inactivated influenza vaccine listed by TCRdb under 2018. About the study as a whole: The study used deep quantitative T cell receptor repertoire profiling to track responses to a trivalent subunit inactivated influenza vaccine. Study-level results and caveats: It was suggested by the authors that each seasonal influenza vaccination may recruit only a limited number of new T cells.

The library came from RT-PCR. Sequencer: Illumina HiSeq 2500. TCRdb reanalyzed the raw reads on its own, using fastp at Q25 for trimming and MiXCR for clone calling, and kept in-frame beta chains. Records with the same CDR3 protein are collapsed into one entry carrying the most frequent genes and DNA. Here the sample has under 550,000 distinct CDR3 sequences; under 8.5% occur a single time. Of the sample, around 14% falls within the top ten clones. The sample consisted of PBMCs from blood, taken 23 to 25 months after vaccination. The rearranged segments are TRBV20-1 and TRBJ2-3; 10 bases in between match TRBD2. The source of this sequence is a man in his fifties or sixties who received an inactivated influenza vaccine. Donor details come from another sample of the same person, matched by shared clones. Here is the DNA: TGCAGTGCTAGGGATACTAGCGGGGCAGATACGCAGTATTTT. This is translated as CSARDTSGADTQYF.